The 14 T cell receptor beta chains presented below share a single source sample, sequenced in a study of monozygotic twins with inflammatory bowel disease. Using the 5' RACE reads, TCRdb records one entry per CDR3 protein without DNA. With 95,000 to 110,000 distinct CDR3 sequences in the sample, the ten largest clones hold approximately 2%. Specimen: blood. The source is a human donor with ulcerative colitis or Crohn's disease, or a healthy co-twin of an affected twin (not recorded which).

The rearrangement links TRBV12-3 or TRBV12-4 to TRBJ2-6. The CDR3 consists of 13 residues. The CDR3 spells CASSYSGANVLTF.

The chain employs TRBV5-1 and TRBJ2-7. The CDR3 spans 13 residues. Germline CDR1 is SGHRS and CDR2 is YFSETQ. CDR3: CASSWDRGSEQYF.

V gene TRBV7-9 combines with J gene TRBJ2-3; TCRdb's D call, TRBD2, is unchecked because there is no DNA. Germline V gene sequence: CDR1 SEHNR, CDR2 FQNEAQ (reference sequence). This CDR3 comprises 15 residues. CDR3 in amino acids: CASSSLGLAVDTQYF.

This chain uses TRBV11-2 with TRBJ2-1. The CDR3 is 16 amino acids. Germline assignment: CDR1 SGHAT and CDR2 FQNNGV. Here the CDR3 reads CASSLSAGGSYNEQFF. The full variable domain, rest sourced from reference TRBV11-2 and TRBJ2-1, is EAGVAQSPRYKIIEKRQSVAFWCNPISGHATLYWYQQILGQGPKLLIQFQNNGVVDDSQLPKDRFSAERLKGVDSTLKIQPAKLEDSAVYLCASSLSAGGSYNEQFFGPGTRLTVL.

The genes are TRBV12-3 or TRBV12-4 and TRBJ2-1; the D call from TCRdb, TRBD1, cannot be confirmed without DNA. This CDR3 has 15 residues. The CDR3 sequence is CASSSGGGGPGEQFF.

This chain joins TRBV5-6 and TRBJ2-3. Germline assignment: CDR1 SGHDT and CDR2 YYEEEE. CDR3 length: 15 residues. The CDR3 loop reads CASSLGTRGTDTQYF.

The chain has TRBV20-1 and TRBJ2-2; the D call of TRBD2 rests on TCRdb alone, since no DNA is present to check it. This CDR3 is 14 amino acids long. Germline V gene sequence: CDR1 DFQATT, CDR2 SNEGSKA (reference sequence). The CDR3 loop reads CSARRLDRTGELFF.

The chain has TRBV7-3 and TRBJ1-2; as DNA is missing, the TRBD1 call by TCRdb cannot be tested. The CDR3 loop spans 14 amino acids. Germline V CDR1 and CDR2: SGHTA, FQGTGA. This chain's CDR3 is CASSLPGRFYGYTF.

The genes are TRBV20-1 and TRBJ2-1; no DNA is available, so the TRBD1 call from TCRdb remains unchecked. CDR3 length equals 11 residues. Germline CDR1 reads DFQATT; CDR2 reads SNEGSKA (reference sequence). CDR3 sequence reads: CSASRQYEQFF.

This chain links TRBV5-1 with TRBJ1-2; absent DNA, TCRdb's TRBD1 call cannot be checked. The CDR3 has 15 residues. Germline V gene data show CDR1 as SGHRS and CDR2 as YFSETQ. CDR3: CASSLSGAGQYGYTF. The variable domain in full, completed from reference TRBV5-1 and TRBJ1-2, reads KAGVTQTPRYLIKTRGQQVTLSCSPISGHRSVSWYQQTPGQGLQFLFEYFSETQRNKGNFPGRFSGRQFSNSRSEMNVSTLELGDSALYLCASSLSGAGQYGYTFGSGTRLTVV.

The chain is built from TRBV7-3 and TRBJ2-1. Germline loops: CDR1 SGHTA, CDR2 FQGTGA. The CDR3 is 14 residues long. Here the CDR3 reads CASSFSHSYNEQFF.

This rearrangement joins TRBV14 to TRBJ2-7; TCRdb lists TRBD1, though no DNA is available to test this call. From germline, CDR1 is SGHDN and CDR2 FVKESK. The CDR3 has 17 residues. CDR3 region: CASSQVLSRGLSYEQYF.

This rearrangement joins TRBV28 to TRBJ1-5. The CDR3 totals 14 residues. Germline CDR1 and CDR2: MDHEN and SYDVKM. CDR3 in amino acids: CASSPALPQQPQHF.

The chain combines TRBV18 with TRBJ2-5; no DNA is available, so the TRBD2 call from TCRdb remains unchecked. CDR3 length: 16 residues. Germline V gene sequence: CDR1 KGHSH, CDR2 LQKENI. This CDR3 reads CASSPTRLAGKETQYF.